A selection of T cell receptor beta chains follows, all from one sample in a study of blood T cell repertoires in COVID-19. The repertoire was sequenced with immunoSEQ multiplex PCR; TCRdb's copy has only in-frame clones and lacks some. Of under 100,000 clones in the sample, 85% were seen once. Sequencing input: peripheral blood. The receptors were sampled from a man at least 80 years old with active or convalescent COVID-19. Each CDR3 is given with its conserved first and last residue. Fields, in order: V gene, J gene, clone size, D gene, CDR3 protein, CDR3 DNA. A D gene is named only where the DNA matches it firmly. Expanded clones get a size class; other rows say once, few or many, or leave the size out.

V gene: TRBV25-1; J gene: TRBJ1-2; clone size: -; D gene: TRBD1; CDR3 protein: CASSGPDRYNGYTF; CDR3 DNA: TGTGCCAGCAGTGGCCCGGACAGGTACAATGGCTACACCTTC
V gene: TRBV11-2; J gene: TRBJ2-5; clone size: -; D gene: -; CDR3 protein: CASSHRETQYF; CDR3 DNA: TGTGCCAGCAGCCATCGGGAGACCCAGTACTTC
V gene: TRBV2; J gene: TRBJ2-2; clone size: -; D gene: -; CDR3 protein: CASSPGQWNTGELFF; CDR3 DNA: TGTGCCAGCAGCCCGGGACAATGGAACACCGGGGAGCTGTTTTTT
V gene: TRBV18; J gene: TRBJ1-1; clone size: -; D gene: TRBD1; CDR3 protein: CASIAGTENTEAFF; CDR3 DNA: TGTGCCAGCATCGCCGGGACAGAGAACACTGAAGCTTTCTTT
V gene: TRBV28; J gene: TRBJ1-4; clone size: -; D gene: TRBD1; CDR3 protein: CASSRDRATNEKLFF; CDR3 DNA: TGTGCCAGCAGCCGCGACAGGGCAACTAATGAAAAACTGTTTTTT
V gene: TRBV27; J gene: TRBJ1-1; clone size: -; D gene: -; CDR3 protein: CASSFGVELGAKAFF; CDR3 DNA: TGTGCCAGCAGTTTTGGAGTCGAGTTGGGAGCCAAAGCTTTCTTT
V gene: TRBV29-1; J gene: TRBJ2-1; clone size: -; D gene: TRBD2; CDR3 protein: CSLTTGTSGGEQFF; CDR3 DNA: TGCAGCTTAACCACCGGGACTAGCGGCGGTGAGCAGTTCTTC
V gene: TRBV7-2; J gene: TRBJ1-5; clone size: -; D gene: -; CDR3 protein: CASSLGQGVNQPQHF; CDR3 DNA: TGTGCCAGCAGCTTAGGGCAGGGCGTAAATCAGCCCCAGCATTTT
V gene: TRBV18; J gene: TRBJ2-2; clone size: -; D gene: -; CDR3 protein: CASSPWAVSGNTGELFF; CDR3 DNA: TGTGCCAGCTCACCATGGGCGGTTAGCGGGAACACCGGGGAGCTGTTTTTT
V gene: TRBV5-1; J gene: TRBJ2-2; clone size: -; D gene: -; CDR3 protein: CASSGRGNTGELFF; CDR3 DNA: TGCGCCAGCAGCGGGCGGGGAAACACCGGGGAGCTGTTTTTT
V gene: TRBV12-5; J gene: TRBJ1-1; clone size: -; D gene: -; CDR3 protein: CASGLVLGGADEAFF; CDR3 DNA: TGTGCTAGTGGTTTGGTACTAGGAGGGGCGGATGAAGCTTTCTTT
V gene: TRBV7-9; J gene: TRBJ1-2; clone size: -; D gene: -; CDR3 protein: CASSKQTGGYTF; CDR3 DNA: TGTGCCAGCAGCAAACAGACAGGTGGCTACACCTTC
V gene: TRBV5-1; J gene: TRBJ2-5; clone size: -; D gene: -; CDR3 protein: CASSLAGQGLETQYF; CDR3 DNA: TGCGCCAGCAGCTTGGCCGGGCAGGGTCTGGAGACCCAGTACTTC
V gene: TRBV12-3/TRBV12-4; J gene: TRBJ1-2; clone size: few; D gene: TRBD1; CDR3 protein: CASSLGQGAGYTF; CDR3 DNA: TGTGCCAGCAGTCTCGGTCAGGGGGCTGGCTACACCTTC
V gene: TRBV29-1; J gene: TRBJ2-1; clone size: -; D gene: -; CDR3 protein: CSVVTVLHNEQFF; CDR3 DNA: TGCAGCGTTGTGACAGTTCTCCACAATGAGCAGTTCTTC
V gene: TRBV6-5; J gene: TRBJ2-1; clone size: -; D gene: -; CDR3 protein: CASSYPGYNEQFF; CDR3 DNA: TGTGCCAGCAGTTATCCGGGTTACAATGAGCAGTTCTTC
V gene: TRBV5-1; J gene: TRBJ1-4; clone size: -; D gene: -; CDR3 protein: CASRQGGTNEKLFF; CDR3 DNA: TGCGCCAGCAGACAGGGTGGAACTAATGAAAAACTGTTTTTT
V gene: TRBV27; J gene: TRBJ2-3; clone size: -; D gene: -; CDR3 protein: CASSLGAPITDTQYF; CDR3 DNA: TGTGCCAGCAGTTTAGGGGCCCCAATCACAGATACGCAGTATTTT
V gene: TRBV6-5; J gene: TRBJ2-1; clone size: -; D gene: TRBD2; CDR3 protein: CASSRASGGEQFF; CDR3 DNA: TGTGCCAGCAGTCGGGCTAGCGGGGGGGAGCAGTTCTTC
V gene: TRBV19; J gene: TRBJ1-2; clone size: -; D gene: TRBD1; CDR3 protein: CASSPNPYRTGGVYGYTF; CDR3 DNA: TGTGCCAGTAGTCCAAACCCCTACCGGACAGGGGGCGTCTATGGCTACACCTTC
V gene: TRBV11-2; J gene: TRBJ1-6; clone size: -; D gene: -; CDR3 protein: CASSLGDWSPSPLHF; CDR3 DNA: TGTGCCAGCAGCTTAGGGGACTGGTCCCCATCACCCCTCCACTTT
V gene: TRBV19; J gene: TRBJ2-2; clone size: -; D gene: TRBD2; CDR3 protein: CASQPPSGSGTGELFF; CDR3 DNA: TGTGCCAGCCAACCGCCGAGCGGGAGTGGGACCGGGGAGCTGTTTTTT
V gene: TRBV2; J gene: TRBJ1-2; clone size: -; D gene: -; CDR3 protein: CASSVLGRDGYTF; CDR3 DNA: TGTGCCAGCAGTGTTTTGGGGAGGGACGGCTACACCTTC
V gene: TRBV18; J gene: TRBJ2-2; clone size: once; D gene: TRBD1; CDR3 protein: CASFDRVDTGELFF; CDR3 DNA: TGTGCCAGCTTCGACAGGGTAGACACCGGGGAGCTGTTTTTT
V gene: TRBV6-5; J gene: TRBJ2-5; clone size: -; D gene: TRBD2; CDR3 protein: CASKLAGEQETQYF; CDR3 DNA: TGTGCCAGCAAGCTAGCGGGAGAGCAAGAGACCCAGTACTTC
V gene: TRBV7-9; J gene: TRBJ2-5; clone size: -; D gene: TRBD1; CDR3 protein: CASSPHAGQGGETQYF; CDR3 DNA: TGTGCCAGCAGCCCCCATGCGGGACAGGGTGGAGAGACCCAGTACTTC
V gene: TRBV7-2; J gene: TRBJ2-1; clone size: once; D gene: TRBD2; CDR3 protein: CASSLHSGVSSYNEQFF; CDR3 DNA: TGTGCCAGCAGCTTGCATAGCGGGGTCAGCTCCTACAATGAGCAGTTCTTC
V gene: TRBV6-2/TRBV6-3; J gene: TRBJ1-5; clone size: -; D gene: TRBD1; CDR3 protein: CASSYRGTVSNQPQHF; CDR3 DNA: TGTGCCAGCAGTTACCGGGGGACAGTATCCAATCAGCCCCAGCATTTT
V gene: TRBV5-5; J gene: TRBJ1-1; clone size: -; D gene: -; CDR3 protein: CASSFVQQGNTEAFF; CDR3 DNA: TGTGCCAGCAGTTTCGTCCAACAGGGAAACACTGAAGCTTTCTTT
V gene: TRBV5-1; J gene: TRBJ2-3; clone size: -; D gene: -; CDR3 protein: CASSLRDTNTDTQYF; CDR3 DNA: TGCGCCAGCAGCTTGCGGGACACAAACACAGATACGCAGTATTTT
V gene: TRBV19; J gene: TRBJ2-1; clone size: -; D gene: TRBD2; CDR3 protein: CASSISGGAYNEQFF; CDR3 DNA: TGTGCCAGTAGTATTAGCGGGGGGGCCTACAATGAGCAGTTCTTC
V gene: TRBV29-1; J gene: TRBJ1-3; clone size: few; D gene: -; CDR3 protein: CSIKIISGNTIYF; CDR3 DNA: TGCAGCATTAAAATTATCTCTGGAAACACCATATATTTT
V gene: TRBV29-1; J gene: TRBJ2-1; clone size: -; D gene: -; CDR3 protein: CSVEGRGIYNEQFF; CDR3 DNA: TGCAGCGTTGAAGGAAGAGGGATCTACAATGAGCAGTTCTTC
V gene: TRBV14; J gene: TRBJ1-2; clone size: -; D gene: -; CDR3 protein: CASSQDLGSNYGYTF; CDR3 DNA: TGTGCCAGCAGCCAAGATTTAGGGAGTAACTATGGCTACACCTTC
V gene: TRBV6-5; J gene: TRBJ1-1; clone size: -; D gene: -; CDR3 protein: CASSPASNTEAFF; CDR3 DNA: TGTGCCAGCAGTCCTGCTAGCAACACTGAAGCTTTCTTT
V gene: TRBV28; J gene: TRBJ1-6; clone size: -; D gene: -; CDR3 protein: CASSLTNSPLHF; CDR3 DNA: TGTGCCAGCAGTCTAACGAATTCACCCCTCCACTTT
V gene: TRBV9; J gene: TRBJ2-3; clone size: -; D gene: TRBD2; CDR3 protein: CASSVRPGLAGSTDTQYF; CDR3 DNA: TGTGCCAGCAGCGTACGACCGGGACTAGCGGGATCCACAGATACGCAGTATTTT
V gene: TRBV10-2; J gene: TRBJ1-5; clone size: -; D gene: -; CDR3 protein: CASGIQGPQPQHF; CDR3 DNA: TGCGCCAGCGGAATCCAGGGGCCTCAGCCCCAGCATTTT
V gene: TRBV3-1/TRBV3-2; J gene: TRBJ1-5; clone size: -; D gene: -; CDR3 protein: CASSQDQVEQPQHF; CDR3 DNA: TGTGCCAGCAGCCAAGATCAGGTAGAGCAGCCCCAGCATTTT
V gene: TRBV6-4; J gene: TRBJ2-1; clone size: -; D gene: -; CDR3 protein: CASSLGLPNSYNEQFF; CDR3 DNA: TGTGCCAGCAGCTTGGGCCTACCGAACTCCTACAATGAGCAGTTCTTC
V gene: TRBV18; J gene: TRBJ1-3; clone size: -; D gene: -; CDR3 protein: CASSPNLASGNTIYF; CDR3 DNA: TGTGCCAGCTCGCCCAATTTAGCCTCTGGAAACACCATATATTTT
V gene: TRBV13; J gene: TRBJ1-1; clone size: once; D gene: -; CDR3 protein: CASSFTINRQLMNTEAFF; CDR3 DNA: TGTGCCAGCAGCTTCACTATCAACAGACAGCTCATGAACACTGAAGCTTTCTTT
V gene: TRBV24-1; J gene: TRBJ2-3; clone size: -; D gene: TRBD2; CDR3 protein: CATSDFGGGLAAGRDTQYF; CDR3 DNA: TGTGCCACCAGTGATTTCGGGGGGGGACTAGCGGCGGGTCGGGATACGCAGTATTTT
V gene: TRBV6-1; J gene: TRBJ1-1; clone size: few; D gene: -; CDR3 protein: CASSDVLPEAFF; CDR3 DNA: TGTGCCAGCAGTGATGTTCTACCTGAAGCTTTCTTT
V gene: TRBV27; J gene: TRBJ1-6; clone size: -; D gene: -; CDR3 protein: CASSLRNRVNSPLHF; CDR3 DNA: TGTGCCAGCAGTTTGAGGAACAGGGTTAATTCACCCCTCCACTTT
V gene: TRBV7-9; J gene: TRBJ1-1; clone size: once; D gene: -; CDR3 protein: CASSPVSWANTEAFF; CDR3 DNA: TGTGCCAGCAGCCCCGTTTCGTGGGCGAACACTGAAGCTTTCTTT
V gene: TRBV15; J gene: TRBJ1-1; clone size: -; D gene: -; CDR3 protein: CATSRGQTNTEAFF; CDR3 DNA: TGTGCCACCAGCAGAGGACAGACTAACACTGAAGCTTTCTTT
V gene: TRBV7-2; J gene: TRBJ1-2; clone size: -; D gene: -; CDR3 protein: CASSPRAGNYGYTF; CDR3 DNA: TGTGCCAGCAGCCCTAGGGCGGGTAACTATGGCTACACCTTC
V gene: TRBV19; J gene: TRBJ2-3; clone size: -; D gene: -; CDR3 protein: CASSIERGGGTDTQYF; CDR3 DNA: TGTGCCAGTAGTATAGAGAGGGGCGGGGGCACAGATACGCAGTATTTT
V gene: TRBV6-5; J gene: TRBJ2-5; clone size: -; D gene: TRBD1; CDR3 protein: CASAGTGAQGSQYF; CDR3 DNA: TGTGCCAGCGCCGGGACAGGGGCACAGGGGTCCCAGTACTTC
V gene: TRBV5-1; J gene: TRBJ1-1; clone size: -; D gene: -; CDR3 protein: CASSFLGGGREAFF; CDR3 DNA: TGCGCCAGCAGCTTCTTAGGCGGTGGCCGGGAAGCTTTCTTT
V gene: TRBV19; J gene: TRBJ2-3; clone size: -; D gene: TRBD1; CDR3 protein: CASSTRQGTDTQYF; CDR3 DNA: TGTGCCAGTAGTACTCGACAGGGTACGGATACGCAGTATTTT
V gene: TRBV6-1; J gene: TRBJ1-2; clone size: few; D gene: -; CDR3 protein: CASSEARYYGYTF; CDR3 DNA: TGTGCCAGCAGTGAAGCGAGATACTATGGCTACACCTTC
V gene: TRBV12-3/TRBV12-4; J gene: TRBJ1-2; clone size: -; D gene: -; CDR3 protein: CASSLGYGYTF; CDR3 DNA: TGTGCCAGCAGTCTCGGGTACGGCTACACCTTC
V gene: TRBV27; J gene: TRBJ1-1; clone size: -; D gene: -; CDR3 protein: CASSLEVNRNTEAFF; CDR3 DNA: TGTGCCAGCAGTTTAGAGGTAAACCGGAACACTGAAGCTTTCTTT
V gene: TRBV6-6; J gene: TRBJ2-1; clone size: -; D gene: TRBD2; CDR3 protein: CASRPGTSGAYNEQFF; CDR3 DNA: TGTGCCAGCAGACCCGGGACTAGCGGCGCCTACAATGAGCAGTTCTTC
V gene: TRBV18; J gene: TRBJ2-3; clone size: -; D gene: -; CDR3 protein: CASSPPTSGPDTQYF; CDR3 DNA: TGTGCCAGCTCACCACCGACTAGTGGCCCCGATACGCAGTATTTT
V gene: TRBV5-1; J gene: TRBJ2-1; clone size: once; D gene: -; CDR3 protein: CASRPGHAGFYEQFF; CDR3 DNA: TGCGCCAGCCGCCCGGGCCATGCGGGCTTCTATGAGCAGTTCTTC
V gene: TRBV9; J gene: TRBJ1-2; clone size: -; D gene: -; CDR3 protein: CASSPLGQKYGYTF; CDR3 DNA: TGTGCCAGCAGCCCCTTGGGACAAAAATATGGCTACACCTTC
V gene: TRBV19; J gene: TRBJ1-1; clone size: -; D gene: -; CDR3 protein: CASTTGYGTEAFF; CDR3 DNA: TGTGCCAGTACCACAGGGTACGGCACTGAAGCTTTCTTT